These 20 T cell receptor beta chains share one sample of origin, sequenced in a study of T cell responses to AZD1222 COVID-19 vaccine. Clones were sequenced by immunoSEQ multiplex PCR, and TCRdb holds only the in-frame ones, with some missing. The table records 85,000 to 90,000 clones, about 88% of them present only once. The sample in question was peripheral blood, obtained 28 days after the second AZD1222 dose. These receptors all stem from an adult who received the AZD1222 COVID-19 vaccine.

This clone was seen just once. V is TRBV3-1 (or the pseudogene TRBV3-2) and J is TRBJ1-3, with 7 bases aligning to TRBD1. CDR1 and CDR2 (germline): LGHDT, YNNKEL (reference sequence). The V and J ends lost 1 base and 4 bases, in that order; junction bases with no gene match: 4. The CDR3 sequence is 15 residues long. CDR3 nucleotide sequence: TGTGCCAGCAGCCAAGGTTGGGACAGAGGAAACACCATATATTTT. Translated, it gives CASSQGWDRGNTIYF.

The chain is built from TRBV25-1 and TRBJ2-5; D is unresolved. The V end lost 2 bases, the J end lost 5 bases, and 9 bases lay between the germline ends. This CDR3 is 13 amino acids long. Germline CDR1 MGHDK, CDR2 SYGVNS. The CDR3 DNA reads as TGTGCCAGCAGTGAACCTGGCTTGGAGACCCAGTACTTC. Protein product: CASSEPGLETQYF.

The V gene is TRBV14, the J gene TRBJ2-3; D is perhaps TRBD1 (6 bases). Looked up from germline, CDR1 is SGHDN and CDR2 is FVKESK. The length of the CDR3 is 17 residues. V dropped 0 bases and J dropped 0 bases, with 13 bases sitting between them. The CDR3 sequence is CASSQDLGQQSTDTQYF. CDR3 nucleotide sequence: TGTGCCAGCAGCCAAGATCTCGGACAGCAAAGCACAGATACGCAGTATTTT.

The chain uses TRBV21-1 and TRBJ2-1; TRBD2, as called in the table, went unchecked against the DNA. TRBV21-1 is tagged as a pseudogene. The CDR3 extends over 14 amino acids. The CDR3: CASTPGGLANEQFF. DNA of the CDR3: TGTGCCAGCACCCCAGGGGGACTAGCTAATGAGCAGTTCTTC.

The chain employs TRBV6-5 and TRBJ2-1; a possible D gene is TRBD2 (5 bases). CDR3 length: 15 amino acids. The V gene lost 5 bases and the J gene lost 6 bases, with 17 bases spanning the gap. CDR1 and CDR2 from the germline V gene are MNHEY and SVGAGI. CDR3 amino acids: CASSPPGGLSNEQFF. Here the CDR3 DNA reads TGTGCCAGCAGTCCCCCTGGCGGGTTAAGCAATGAGCAGTTCTTC.

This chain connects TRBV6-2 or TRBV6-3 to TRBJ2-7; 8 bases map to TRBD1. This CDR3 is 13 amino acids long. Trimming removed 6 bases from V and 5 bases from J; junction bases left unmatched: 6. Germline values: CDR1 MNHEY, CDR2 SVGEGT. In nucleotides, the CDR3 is TGTGCCAGCAGCAAAGCAGGGGGCCACGAGCAGTACTTC. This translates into CASSKAGGHEQYF.

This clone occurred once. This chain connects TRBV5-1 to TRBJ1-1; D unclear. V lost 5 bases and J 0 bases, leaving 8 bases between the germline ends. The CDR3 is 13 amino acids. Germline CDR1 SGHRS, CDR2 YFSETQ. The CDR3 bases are TGCGCCAGCAGGCCCCAGATGAACACTGAAGCTTTCTTT. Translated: CASRPQMNTEAFF.

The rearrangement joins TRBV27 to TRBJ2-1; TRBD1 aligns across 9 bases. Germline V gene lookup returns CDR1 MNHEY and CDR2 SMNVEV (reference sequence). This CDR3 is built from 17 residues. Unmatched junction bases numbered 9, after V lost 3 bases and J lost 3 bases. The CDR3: CASSFLFGTGHYNEQFF. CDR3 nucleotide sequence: TGTGCCAGCAGTTTCCTCTTCGGGACAGGGCACTACAATGAGCAGTTCTTC.

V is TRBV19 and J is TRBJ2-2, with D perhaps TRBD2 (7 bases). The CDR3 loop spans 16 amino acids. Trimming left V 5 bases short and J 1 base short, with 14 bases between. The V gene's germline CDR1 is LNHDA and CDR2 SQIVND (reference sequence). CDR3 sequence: CASSPRGGGNTGELFF. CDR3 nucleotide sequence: TGTGCCAGTAGTCCCCGGGGAGGGGGGAACACCGGGGAGCTGTTTTTT. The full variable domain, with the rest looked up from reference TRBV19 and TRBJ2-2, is DGGITQSPKYLFRKEGQNVTLSCEQNLNHDAMYWYRQDPGQGLRLIYYSQIVNDFQKGDIAEGYSVSREKKESFPLTVTSAQKNPTAFYLCASSPRGGGNTGELFFGEGSRLTVL.

The CDR3 sequence: CATSDSNTGRPQHF. The CDR3 DNA is TGTGCCACCAGTGATTCAAACACAGGGCGACCCCAGCATTTT. This sequence joins TRBV24-1 and TRBJ1-5, with D tentatively TRBD1 (6 bases). Between the trimmed V and J ends, which lost 2 bases and 10 bases, there was a span of 14 bases. CDR1 is KGHDR and CDR2 is SFDVKD in the germline V gene. The CDR3 is 14 residues long.

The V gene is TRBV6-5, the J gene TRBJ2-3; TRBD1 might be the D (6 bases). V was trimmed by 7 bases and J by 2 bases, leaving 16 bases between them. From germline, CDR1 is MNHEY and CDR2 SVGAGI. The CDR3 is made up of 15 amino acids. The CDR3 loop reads CASIDRSIPTDTQYF. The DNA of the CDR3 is TGTGCCAGCATCGACAGGTCAATCCCCACAGATACGCAGTATTTT.

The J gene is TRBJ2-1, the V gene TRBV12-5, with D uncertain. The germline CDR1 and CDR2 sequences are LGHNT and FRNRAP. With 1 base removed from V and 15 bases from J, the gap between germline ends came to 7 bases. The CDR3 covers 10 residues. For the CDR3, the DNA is TGTGCTAGTGGTTTGGAATGGGTGTTCTTC. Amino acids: CASGLEWVFF.

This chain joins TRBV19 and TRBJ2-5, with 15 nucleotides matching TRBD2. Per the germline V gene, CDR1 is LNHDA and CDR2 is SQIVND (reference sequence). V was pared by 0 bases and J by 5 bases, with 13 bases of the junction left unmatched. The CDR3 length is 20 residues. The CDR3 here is CASSIESGTSGGIEKETQYF. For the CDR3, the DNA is TGTGCCAGTAGTATAGAATCCGGGACTAGCGGGGGGATTGAAAAGGAGACCCAGTACTTC.

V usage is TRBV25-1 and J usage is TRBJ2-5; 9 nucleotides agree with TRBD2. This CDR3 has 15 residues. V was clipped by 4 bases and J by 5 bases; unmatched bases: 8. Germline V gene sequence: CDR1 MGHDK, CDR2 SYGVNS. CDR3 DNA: TGTGCCAGCAGTGGAGGAGGAGCGGGGGGTGAGACCCAGTACTTC. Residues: CASSGGGAGGETQYF. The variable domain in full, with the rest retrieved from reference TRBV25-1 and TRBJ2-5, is EADIYQTPRYLVIGTGKKITLECSQTMGHDKMYWYQQDPGMELHLIHYSYGVNSTEKGDLSSESTVSRIRTEHFPLTLESARPSHTSQYLCASSGGGAGGETQYFGPGTRLLVL.

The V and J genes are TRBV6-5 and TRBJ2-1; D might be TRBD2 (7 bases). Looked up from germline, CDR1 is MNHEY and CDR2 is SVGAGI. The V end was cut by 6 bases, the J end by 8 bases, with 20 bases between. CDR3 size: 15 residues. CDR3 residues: CASRHGGGGHDEQFF. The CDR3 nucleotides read TGTGCCAGCAGGCACGGGGGAGGGGGACACGATGAGCAGTTCTTC.

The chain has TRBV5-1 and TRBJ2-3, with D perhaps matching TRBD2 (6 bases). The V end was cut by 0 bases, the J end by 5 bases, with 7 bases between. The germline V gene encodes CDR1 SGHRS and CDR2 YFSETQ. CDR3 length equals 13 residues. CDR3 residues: CASSLGGVDTQYF. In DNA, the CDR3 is TGCGCCAGCAGCTTGGGCGGGGTAGATACGCAGTATTTT.

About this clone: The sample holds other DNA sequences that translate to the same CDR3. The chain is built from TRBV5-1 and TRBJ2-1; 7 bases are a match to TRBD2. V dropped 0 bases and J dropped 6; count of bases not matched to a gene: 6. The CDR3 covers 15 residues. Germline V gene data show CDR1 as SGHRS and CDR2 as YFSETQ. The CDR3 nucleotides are TGCGCCAGCAGCTTGGAGGGACTACGTCTCAATGAGCAGTTCTTC. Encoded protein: CASSLEGLRLNEQFF.

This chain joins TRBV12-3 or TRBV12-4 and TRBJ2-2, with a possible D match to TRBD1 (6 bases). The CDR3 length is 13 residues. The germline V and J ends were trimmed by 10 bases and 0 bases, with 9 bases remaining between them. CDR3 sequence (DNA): TGTGCCAACAGGGCGTCGAACACCGGGGAGCTGTTTTTT. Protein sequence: CANRASNTGELFF.

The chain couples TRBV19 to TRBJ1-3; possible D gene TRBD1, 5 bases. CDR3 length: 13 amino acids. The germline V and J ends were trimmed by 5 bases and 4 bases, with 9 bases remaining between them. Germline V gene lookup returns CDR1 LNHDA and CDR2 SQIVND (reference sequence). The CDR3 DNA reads TGTGCCAGTAGTGAGGGGTACGGAAACACCATATATTTT. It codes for CASSEGYGNTIYF.

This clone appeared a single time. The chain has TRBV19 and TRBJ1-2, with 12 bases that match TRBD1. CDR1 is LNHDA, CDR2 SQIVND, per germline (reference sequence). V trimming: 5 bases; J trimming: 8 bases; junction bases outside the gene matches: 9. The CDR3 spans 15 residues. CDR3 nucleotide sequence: TGTGCCAGTAGTGACCCGGGACAGGGGGCGCGGGGCTACACCTTC. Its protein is CASSDPGQGARGYTF.